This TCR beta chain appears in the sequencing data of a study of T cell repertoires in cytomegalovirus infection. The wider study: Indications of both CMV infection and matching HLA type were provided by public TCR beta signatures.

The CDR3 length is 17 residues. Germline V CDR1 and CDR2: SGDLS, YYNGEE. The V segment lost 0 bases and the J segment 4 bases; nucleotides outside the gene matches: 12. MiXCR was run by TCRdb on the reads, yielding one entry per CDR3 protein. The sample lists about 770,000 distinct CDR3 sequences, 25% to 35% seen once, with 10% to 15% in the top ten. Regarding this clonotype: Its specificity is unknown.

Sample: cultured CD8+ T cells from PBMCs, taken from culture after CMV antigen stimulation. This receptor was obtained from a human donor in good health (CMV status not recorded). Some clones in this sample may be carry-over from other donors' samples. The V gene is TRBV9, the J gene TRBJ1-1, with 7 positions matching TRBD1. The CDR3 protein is CASSVARQGRPSTEAFF. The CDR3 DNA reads TGTGCCAGCAGCGTAGCTAGACAGGGTAGGCCGAGCACTGAAGCTTTCTTT.